This T cell receptor beta chain appears in the sequencing data of a study of regulatory and conventional T cells in RAG deficiency. Study results and limitations: These Omenn syndrome Treg sorts may hold peripherally activated cells instead. In Omenn syndrome, Treg and Tconv repertoires overlapped >90%. Other subsets showed roughly 9.9-fold reductions, but Treg unique TCR beta sequences fell approximately 100-fold in these patients.

Genomic DNA came from blood conventional CD4+ T cells gated CD25-low CD127-high. Only in-frame clones appear in the TCRdb table, and some are missing; sequencing was by immunoSEQ multiplex PCR. The sample lists about 34,000 clones, approximately 80% occurring once. Germline trimming cut 7 bases from V and 3 bases from J; bases unmatched to any gene: 4. Looked up from germline, CDR1 is SQVTM and CDR2 is ANQGSEA. The CDR3 length is 13 residues. In the case of this clone: What it recognizes is unknown.

The same specimen was also included in a second study, on regulatory T cells. In that study: The primer mix had 52 TRBV and 13 TRBJ primers. Patient repertoires had restricted TRB V-J pairs and skewed V and J usage, most in Tregs.

The genes are TRBV29-1 and TRBJ2-1; TRBD1 agrees at 9 bases. This TCR derives from a human donor in good health. Sequences were obtained from CD4+ effector T cells sorted from blood. CDR3 region: CSAGQGNYNEQFF. The CDR3 DNA is TGCAGCGCAGGACAGGGGAACTACAATGAGCAGTTCTTC.